Listed below are T cell receptor beta chains from one sample, sequenced in a study of OX40 agonist ivuxolimab in advanced cancers. Assay: immunoSEQ multiplex PCR; the TCRdb copy retains only in-frame clones and omits some. The data contain about 25,000 clones, approximately 86% of them singletons. The sequenced sample was CD4+ or CD8+ T cells sorted from blood, obtained in a trial of the OX40 agonist ivuxolimab. These receptors all come from an adult with an advanced solid tumor such as melanoma, head and neck, liver or kidney cancer. CDR3s include the opening cysteine and the closing phenylalanine or tryptophan. A D gene is named only where the DNA matches it firmly.

V gene	D gene	J gene	CDR3 protein
TRBV6-1	TRBD1	TRBJ1-2	CASSEGPGQGGYGYTF
TRBV28	NA	TRBJ1-1	CASTVPNTEAFF
TRBV27	NA	TRBJ2-7	CASSLGAEQYF
TRBV28	TRBD1	TRBJ1-4	CASSGWPTGGSVEKLFF
TRBV15	NA	TRBJ1-2	CATRKGRGPNYGYTF
TRBV7-2	TRBD2	TRBJ2-1	CASSPGLAGFDNEQFF
TRBV27	NA	TRBJ2-1	CATSYMGLRGMSYNGQFF
TRBV29-1	NA	TRBJ2-7	CSVEDLNGNYEQYF
TRBV30	TRBD2	TRBJ2-3	CAWGLDTQYF
TRBV2	NA	TRBJ2-7	CASSELVVSSGTNEQYF
TRBV11-1	NA	TRBJ2-7	CASSLPGTGYEQYF
TRBV10-3	NA	TRBJ2-3	CAISDYELGSGPSTTDTQYF
TRBV14	TRBD2	TRBJ2-5	CASSKPGLAETQYF
TRBV29-1	NA	TRBJ2-1	CSVGSGREQFF
TRBV6-6	TRBD1	TRBJ2-7	CASRGQGEYEQYF
TRBV7-3	TRBD1	TRBJ2-7	CASSLDRGYEQYF
TRBV7-8	TRBD1	TRBJ2-1	CASSYWTGVGNEQFF
TRBV6-1	NA	TRBJ2-7	CASSELRGVGEQYF
TRBV2	NA	TRBJ2-7	CASSDSIGRGQKQYF
TRBV29-1	TRBD2	TRBJ2-7	CSVELASGRSSYEQYF
TRBV27	NA	TRBJ2-3	CASRPGTSTDTQYF
TRBV6-5	NA	TRBJ1-4	CASSYIAGEKLFF
TRBV5-1	NA	TRBJ1-1	CASSSREVTMNTEAFF
TRBV11-1	NA	TRBJ2-7	CASSPFRGATYEQYF
TRBV29-1	NA	TRBJ2-3	CSVARGGTDTQYF
TRBV11-2	NA	TRBJ2-2	CASSANTGELFF
TRBV4-1	TRBD2	TRBJ2-7	CASSQGVGGATYEQYF
TRBV19	TRBD2	TRBJ2-1	CASSRDSGSSYNEQFF
TRBV7-9	NA	TRBJ1-1	CASSLVQGHTEAFF
TRBV11-2	NA	TRBJ2-2	CASSSFTGELFF
TRBV30	NA	TRBJ1-2	CAWSIPRDGYGYTF
TRBV14	NA	TRBJ1-2	CASSQGLPYGYTF
TRBV5-4	NA	TRBJ1-4	CASSQDPGRANEKLFF
TRBV2	TRBD1	TRBJ1-2	CASRTRGQGTNYGYTF
TRBV4-1	TRBD1	TRBJ2-7	CASSQDMGQGTYEQYF
TRBV9	NA	TRBJ1-1	CASSGEKFTGTPSYWYGNTEAFF
TRBV9	TRBD1	TRBJ2-5	CASSLGQGEETQYF
TRBV5-6	NA	TRBJ2-2	CASTLKGNTGELFF
TRBV7-9	NA	TRBJ1-5	CASSSDNQPQHF
TRBV2	NA	TRBJ2-7	CASSDQAQVLGISYEQYF
TRBV13	TRBD1	TRBJ1-1	CASSVGQGTEAFF
TRBV7-9	TRBD2	TRBJ2-7	CASSPTSGSHEQYF
TRBV19	TRBD2	TRBJ2-7	CASSSASGTYEQYF
TRBV7-9	NA	TRBJ2-2	CASSWGNTGELFF
TRBV4-1	NA	TRBJ2-3	CASSHGSGYTQDTQYF
TRBV7-9	NA	TRBJ2-7	CASSPKDWTYEQYF
TRBV6-5	TRBD1	TRBJ2-7	CASRPDREVYEQYF
TRBV30	TRBD2	TRBJ2-7	CAWSVLGGGAYEQYF
TRBV5-6	TRBD1	TRBJ1-5	CASSLEGGQLNSNQPQHF
TRBV19	TRBD1	TRBJ2-5	CASGDSLYQETQYF